These T cell receptor beta chains were read from a single sample in a study of Ad26.COV2.S vaccination and SARS-CoV-2 variants. Profiling relied on immunoSEQ multiplex PCR, and the TCRdb table lists in-frame clones only, not all of them. The table has 300,000 to 350,000 clones, about 82% seen once. Sample: peripheral blood, taken in a trial of Ad26.COV2.S vaccine versus placebo. These TCRs come from a person aged 18-60 years who received the Ad26.COV2.S COVID-19 vaccine or a placebo. The CDR3 runs from the conserved cysteine through the conserved F or W. D genes are given only for firm matches. Clone size is not always given. Where it is, it says once, few, many or a class for expanded clones.

clone size: once; V gene: TRBV6-1; J gene: TRBJ2-7; D gene: -; CDR3 DNA: TGTGCCAGCAGTGAAGTGGCGGGAAGCTCCTACGAGCAGTACTTC; CDR3 protein: CASSEVAGSSYEQYF
clone size: few; V gene: TRBV5-5; J gene: TRBJ1-1; D gene: -; CDR3 DNA: TGTGCCAGCAGCTTGGGGCAGATTAACACTGAAGCTTTCTTT; CDR3 protein: CASSLGQINTEAFF
clone size: -; V gene: TRBV12-3/TRBV12-4; J gene: TRBJ1-1; D gene: -; CDR3 DNA: TGTGCCAGCAGTTTCATGGGGGACACTGAAGCTTTCTTT; CDR3 protein: CASSFMGDTEAFF
clone size: -; V gene: TRBV25-1; J gene: TRBJ1-1; D gene: -; CDR3 DNA: TGTGCCAGCAGTGAATGGGGATCGGGGGATGAAGCTTTCTTT; CDR3 protein: CASSEWGSGDEAFF
clone size: -; V gene: TRBV7-2; J gene: TRBJ2-1; D gene: TRBD2; CDR3 DNA: TGTGCCAGCAGCGACGGGGGGGCCTACAATGAGCAGTTCTTC; CDR3 protein: CASSDGGAYNEQFF
clone size: -; V gene: TRBV11-2; J gene: TRBJ2-3; D gene: TRBD2; CDR3 DNA: TGTGCCAGCAGCCGGGGGGTCAAGCGGGGGCCTGGAGATACGCAGTATTTT; CDR3 protein: CASSRGVKRGPGDTQYF
clone size: -; V gene: TRBV7-9; J gene: TRBJ1-6; D gene: -; CDR3 DNA: TGTGCCAGCAGCAGGGATTTTGGACATCAGTCGGTACCCCTCCACTTT; CDR3 protein: CASSRDFGHQSVPLHF
clone size: -; V gene: TRBV3-1/TRBV3-2; J gene: TRBJ2-7; D gene: -; CDR3 DNA: TGTGCCAGCAGCCAAGAGGCTAGCCGCACCCGGGAGCAGTACTTC; CDR3 protein: CASSQEASRTREQYF
clone size: -; V gene: TRBV6-6; J gene: TRBJ2-7; D gene: TRBD1; CDR3 DNA: TGTGCCAGCAGGCCGGACAGGGGATACGAGCAGTACTTC; CDR3 protein: CASRPDRGYEQYF
clone size: -; V gene: TRBV7-6; J gene: TRBJ2-2; D gene: -; CDR3 DNA: TGTGCCAGCAGCCCCGGGACGAACACCGGGGAGCTGTTTTTT; CDR3 protein: CASSPGTNTGELFF
clone size: -; V gene: TRBV27; J gene: TRBJ2-3; D gene: TRBD2; CDR3 DNA: TGTGCCAGCAGGGCCAGGACTAGCGGGGCGGGAGATACGCAGTATTTT; CDR3 protein: CASRARTSGAGDTQYF
clone size: -; V gene: TRBV5-1; J gene: TRBJ2-5; D gene: -; CDR3 DNA: TGCGCCAGCAGCTTGATTGGGGGGCGGAGGATAGAGACCCAGTACTTC; CDR3 protein: CASSLIGGRRIETQYF
clone size: -; V gene: TRBV19; J gene: TRBJ1-1; D gene: -; CDR3 DNA: TGTGCCAGTAGTATAACCCTCGGGGGCACTGAAGCTTTCTTT; CDR3 protein: CASSITLGGTEAFF